This T cell receptor beta chain is from a study of human T cells and chemical hapten exposure. The V end lost 7 bases, the J end lost 8 bases, and 14 bases lay between the germline ends. In germline, CDR1 is MNHNY, CDR2 SVGAGI (reference sequence). CDR3 length: 12 residues. This clonotype was observed a few times. What it binds is unknown. Study observations and caveats: As patch test score rose, PT1 expanded TCR counts tended to rise as well.

As the library was built, unique molecular identifiers were attached to individual cDNA molecules. A single record per CDR3 protein comes from TCRdb applying MiXCR to the RACE reads. The table shows about 60,000 distinct CDR3 sequences, with about 10% occurring only once. Indicated time point: pre-sensitization, week 0. Treatment of the sample: therapeutic diphenylcyclopropenone sensitization with weekly scalp DPC. Before extraction, the whole blood was not fractionated, and total RNA was taken from it. The chain couples TRBV6-6 to TRBJ1-2; the D gene is possibly TRBD1 (5 bases). This receptor was taken from a middle-aged woman with alopecia areata. Some clones in this sample may be carry-over from other donors' samples. Source: whole blood, taken in connection with sensitization to the hapten diphenylcyclopropenone (DPC). The CDR3 here is CASTMGRTGYTF. CDR3 DNA sequence: TGTGCCAGCACAATGGGGCGCACCGGCTACACCTTC.